This passage covers 20 T cell receptor beta chains from one sample sequenced in a study of T cell clones after liver transplantation. Here immunoSEQ multiplex PCR was the method, and the copy in TCRdb shows in-frame clones only, minus some. The repertoire includes some 110,000 clones, approximately 78% of them detected once, and over 0.9% sits in the top ten. This sample comprised CD4+ T cells from blood, obtained before liver transplant. The receptors come from a human donor who received a liver transplant.

The chain uses TRBV5-1 and TRBJ2-5; D call uncertain. The CDR3 sequence is 15 residues long. Germline V gene data show CDR1 as SGHRS and CDR2 as YFSETQ. Trimming cost V 0 bases and J 5 bases, with 14 bases left between them. CDR3 DNA sequence: TGCGCCAGCAGCTTGGTAGGCAGTTTGGGGGAGACCCAGTACTTC. Its protein is CASSLVGSLGETQYF.

V gene TRBV27 combines with J gene TRBJ1-5; the match to TRBD1 covers 7 bases. Germline V gene data show CDR1 as MNHEY and CDR2 as SMNVEV (reference sequence). The CDR3 is 14 residues long. Trimming removed 6 bases from V and 15 bases from J; junction bases left unmatched: 17. The CDR3 DNA follows: TGTGCCAGCAGATTTACCTCTCAGGGGGTGGCGTGGCATTTT. It translates to CASRFTSQGVAWHF.

V gene TRBV18 combines with J gene TRBJ2-7; D call uncertain. This CDR3 is built from 14 residues. Trimming pared 3 bases from V and 1 base from J, leaving 10 bases between. The V gene's germline CDR1 is KGHSH and CDR2 LQKENI. The CDR3 DNA is TGTGCCAGCTCACCCCAATCACTATCCTACGAGCAGTACTTC. Protein sequence: CASSPQSLSYEQYF.

The chain carries TRBV15 and TRBJ1-5; maybe TRBD1 (5 bases). CDR3 length equals 14 residues. Germline CDR1 LNHNV, CDR2 YYDKDF (reference sequence). V lost 0 bases to trimming and J lost 6 bases, with 9 bases between them. CDR3 DNA sequence: TGTGCCACCAGCAGAGAAAAGGGGCTTCAGCCCCAGCATTTT. Residues: CATSREKGLQPQHF.

The J gene is TRBJ2-3, the V gene TRBV5-6, with D possibly matching TRBD2 (5 bases). This CDR3 spans 19 amino acids. Germline CDR1 reads SGHDT; CDR2 reads YYEEEE. The ends were cut back, 3 bases at V and 6 bases at J, with 29 bases in the middle. CDR3 protein: CASSSVGSRFGNPTDTQYF. The CDR3 nucleotides are TGTGCCAGCAGCTCGGTGGGCTCTAGATTCGGGAATCCCACTGATACGCAGTATTTT.

This chain connects TRBV5-1 to TRBJ1-1, with D perhaps TRBD1 (5 bases). Trimming pared 5 bases from V and 0 bases from J, leaving 11 bases between. The CDR3 has 14 residues. The V gene's germline CDR1 is SGHRS and CDR2 YFSETQ. The CDR3 sequence: CASREGLLNTEAFF. CDR3 bases: TGCGCCAGCAGAGAGGGGCTCCTGAACACTGAAGCTTTCTTT.

V usage is TRBV19 and J usage is TRBJ1-1, with D possibly being TRBD1 (6 bases). The length of the CDR3 is 14 residues. Trimming stripped 3 bases from V and 3 bases from J, with 11 bases between. Per the germline V gene, CDR1 is LNHDA and CDR2 is SQIVND (reference sequence). This CDR3 is CASSIQGLYTEAFF. CDR3 DNA: TGTGCCAGTAGTATCCAGGGGCTATACACTGAAGCTTTCTTT.

The chain is built from TRBV15 and TRBJ1-1; D gene uncertain. This CDR3 is built from 16 residues. Trimming shortened V by 0 bases and J by 4 bases, and 15 bases separated the two germline ends. In germline, CDR1 is LNHNV, CDR2 YYDKDF (reference sequence). CDR3 sequence: CATSRDRPGRSTEAFF. The CDR3 DNA sequence: TGTGCCACCAGCAGAGATCGTCCCGGGAGATCCACTGAAGCTTTCTTT.

This chain connects TRBV5-6 to TRBJ2-7, with TRBD1 matching 7 bases. This CDR3 comprises 17 residues. V lost 5 bases to trimming and J lost 1 base; unmatched junction nucleotides: 15. Per germline, CDR1 SGHDT and CDR2 YYEEEE. The CDR3 nucleotides read TGTGCCAGCAGTTGGTTCGACCAACGACAGGGTTCCTACGAGCAGTACTTC. Amino acid sequence: CASSWFDQRQGSYEQYF.

This rearrangement joins TRBV4-1 to TRBJ1-5, with no clear D. Germline CDR1 reads MGHRA; CDR2 reads YSYEKL. CDR3 length: 14 residues. V was shortened by 2 bases and J by 8 bases, with 13 bases between the two germline ends. This chain's CDR3 is CASSQHSHREPQHF. The CDR3, as DNA: TGCGCCAGCAGCCAACATAGCCATAGGGAGCCCCAGCATTTT.

The V and J genes are TRBV2 and TRBJ2-3, with a possible D match to TRBD2 (7 bases). The CDR3 length is 17 residues. Looked up from germline, CDR1 is SNHLY and CDR2 is FYNNEI. V lost 5 bases to trimming and J lost 5 bases, with 23 bases between them. The CDR3 protein is CASSPTVGGGPGDTQYF. CDR3 DNA sequence: TGTGCCAGCAGTCCCACCGTAGGGGGAGGGCCCGGAGATACGCAGTATTTT.

This clone was recorded once. The J gene is TRBJ2-1, the V gene TRBV7-2; D possibly uses TRBD1 or TRBD2 (5 bases each). V was clipped by 0 bases and J by 8 bases, with 14 bases between them. In germline, CDR1 is SGHTA, CDR2 FQGNSA. The CDR3 has 15 residues. The CDR3 DNA follows: TGTGCCAGCAGCTTAGCTAAGACAAGGGACGATGAGCAGTTCTTC. Residues: CASSLAKTRDDEQFF. Variable domain in full (rest from reference TRBV7-2 and TRBJ2-1): GAGVSQSPSNKVTEKGKDVELRCDPISGHTALYWYRQSLGQGLEFLIYFQGNSAPDKSGLPSDRFSAERTGGSVSTLTIQRTQQEDSAVYLCASSLAKTRDDEQFFGPGTRLTVL.

The chain has TRBV28 and TRBJ1-1; the D gene is possibly TRBD1 (6 bases). Germline V CDR1 and CDR2: MDHEN, SYDVKM. The CDR3 has 13 residues. The V end was cut by 6 bases, the J end by 5 bases, with 13 bases between. This CDR3 is CASSVGGRTEAFF. The CDR3 DNA reads TGTGCCAGCAGCGTTGGGGGGCGAACTGAAGCTTTCTTT.

The gene calls are TRBV7-3 and TRBJ1-5, with unresolved D. Germline CDR1 SGHTA, CDR2 FQGTGA. Trimming took off 2 bases at V and 0 bases at J, with 8 bases between the two ends. CDR3 length: 15 amino acids. The CDR3 region is CASSLGELSNQPQHF. DNA for the CDR3: TGTGCCAGCAGCTTAGGAGAGCTTAGCAATCAGCCCCAGCATTTT.

A remark on this clone: This specimen includes other DNA sequences encoding the same CDR3. The CDR3 protein is CASSESGGGTYYGYTF. CDR3 sequence (DNA): TGTGCCAGCAGTGAATCCGGTGGAGGGACTTACTATGGCTACACCTTC. This chain connects TRBV25-1 to TRBJ1-2; maybe TRBD1 (5 bases). Germline assignment: CDR1 MGHDK and CDR2 SYGVNS. Between the trimmed V and J ends, which lost 1 base and 3 bases, there was a span of 15 bases. This CDR3 contains 16 residues.

V usage is TRBV7-2 and J usage is TRBJ2-2, with 7 bases matching TRBD1. V dropped 3 bases and J dropped 6; count of bases not matched to a gene: 4. The germline gives CDR1 SGHTA, CDR2 FQGNSA. There are 14 residues in the CDR3. CDR3 coding DNA: TGTGCCAGCAGCTTCCGACAGGGCTCCGGGGAGCTGTTTTTT. It specifies CASSFRQGSGELFF.

V usage is TRBV6-5 and J usage is TRBJ2-1; 7 bases are a match to TRBD2. Germline CDR1 reads MNHEY; CDR2 reads SVGAGI. This CDR3 is 14 amino acids long. With V trimmed by 6 bases and J by 8 bases, 10 bases remained unmatched. CDR3 residues: CASSHRTSRDEQFF. The CDR3 DNA is TGTGCCAGCAGCCACCGGACTAGTAGGGATGAGCAGTTCTTC.

The chain combines TRBV7-9 with TRBJ1-2; a possible D gene is TRBD1 (5 bases). Germline loops: CDR1 SEHNR, CDR2 FQNEAQ (reference sequence). The CDR3 loop spans 14 amino acids. The V gene lost 6 bases and the J gene lost 3 bases, with 14 bases spanning the gap. The CDR3 coding sequence is TGTGCCAGCAGGCCTTTCGGGGGAGACTATGGCTACACCTTC. Amino acids: CASRPFGGDYGYTF.

The chain couples TRBV6-4 to TRBJ2-1, with D hard to call. CDR3 length: 18 residues. Germline-derived CDR1 and CDR2 are MRHNA and SNTAGT. Trimming shortened V by 4 bases and J by 0 bases, and 19 bases separated the two germline ends. CDR3 amino acids: CASSAQFPSRSSYNEQFF. In DNA form, the CDR3 reads TGTGCCAGCAGTGCGCAATTCCCTTCTAGGAGCTCCTACAATGAGCAGTTCTTC.

The CDR3 DNA is TGTGCCAGCACGTATGCCGGGGGCTACACCTTC. As protein: CASTYAGGYTF. V gene TRBV28 combines with J gene TRBJ1-2; D not certain. This CDR3 is 11 amino acids long. V lost 7 bases to trimming and J lost 8 bases, with 11 bases between them. Germline CDR1 MDHEN, CDR2 SYDVKM.